This TCR beta chain is from a study of cytomegalovirus exposure and HLA in healthy donors. Study conclusions and caveats: Links to common viral pathogens appeared, in a later analysis, for several of the most significant clusters. As a later analysis showed, a missense DCLRE1C variant was linked to trimming of TCR beta V- and J-genes. CMV serostatus was the only immune exposure information that was available.

Primers for the PCR totalled 60 Vbeta and 13 Jbeta. Repertoires were generated with immunoSEQ multiplex PCR, while TCRdb's copy carries only in-frame clones and drops some. The sample consists of tens of thousands of clones, around 81% of them appearing once. With respect to this clone: What it recognizes is unknown.

V was pared by 4 bases and J by 0 bases, with 8 bases between. The CDR3 runs 14 residues. From germline, CDR1 is SGHTS and CDR2 YDEGEE. The chain couples TRBV5-8 to TRBJ1-3, with D maybe TRBD1 (6 bases). The sequence came from a man aged 30 to 39 in good health and CMV-seronegative. Input material: PBMCs. The CDR3 sequence is CASSRTASGNTIYF. The CDR3, as DNA: TGTGCCAGCAGCCGGACAGCCTCTGGAAACACCATATATTTT.